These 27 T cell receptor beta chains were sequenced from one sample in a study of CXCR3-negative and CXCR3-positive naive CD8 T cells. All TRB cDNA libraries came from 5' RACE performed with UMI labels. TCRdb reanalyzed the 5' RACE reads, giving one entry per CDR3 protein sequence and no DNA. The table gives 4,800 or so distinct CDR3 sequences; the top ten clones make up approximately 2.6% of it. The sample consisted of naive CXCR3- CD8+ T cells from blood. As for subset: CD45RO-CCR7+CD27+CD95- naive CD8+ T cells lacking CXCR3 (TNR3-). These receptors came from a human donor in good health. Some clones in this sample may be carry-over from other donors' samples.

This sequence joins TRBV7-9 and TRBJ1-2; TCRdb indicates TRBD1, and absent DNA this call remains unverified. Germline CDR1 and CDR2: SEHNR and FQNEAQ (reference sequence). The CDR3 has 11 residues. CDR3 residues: CASLGRLGYTF.

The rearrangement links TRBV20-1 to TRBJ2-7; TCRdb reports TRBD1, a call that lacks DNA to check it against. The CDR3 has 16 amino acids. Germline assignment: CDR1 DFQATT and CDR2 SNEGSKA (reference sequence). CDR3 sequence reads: CSAGRVLWDTSHEQYF.

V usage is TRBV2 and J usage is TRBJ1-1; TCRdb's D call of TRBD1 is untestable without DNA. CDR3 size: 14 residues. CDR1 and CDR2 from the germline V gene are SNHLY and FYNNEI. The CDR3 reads CASSEGPGVTEAFF.

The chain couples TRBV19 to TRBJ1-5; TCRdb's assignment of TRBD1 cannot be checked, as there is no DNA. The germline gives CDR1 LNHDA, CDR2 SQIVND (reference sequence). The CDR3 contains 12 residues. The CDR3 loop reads CASSIAGPPQHF.

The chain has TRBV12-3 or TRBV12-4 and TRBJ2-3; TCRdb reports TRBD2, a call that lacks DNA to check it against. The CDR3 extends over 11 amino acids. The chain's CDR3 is CASSEGDTQYF.

The CDR3 spells CASSLSYALTYNSPLHF. This chain uses TRBV27 with TRBJ1-6; the D call of TRBD1 rests on TCRdb alone, since no DNA is present to check it. The germline gives CDR1 MNHEY, CDR2 SMNVEV (reference sequence). This CDR3 is 17 amino acids long.

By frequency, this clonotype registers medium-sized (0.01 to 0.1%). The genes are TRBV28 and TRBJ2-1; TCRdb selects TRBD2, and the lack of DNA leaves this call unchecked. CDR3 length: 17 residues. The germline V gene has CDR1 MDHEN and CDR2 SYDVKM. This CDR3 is CASSFPSSGRGNNEQFF.

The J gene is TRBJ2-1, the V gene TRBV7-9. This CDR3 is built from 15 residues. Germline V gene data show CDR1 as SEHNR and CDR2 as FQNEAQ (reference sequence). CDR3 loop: CASSLAAAIYNEQFF.

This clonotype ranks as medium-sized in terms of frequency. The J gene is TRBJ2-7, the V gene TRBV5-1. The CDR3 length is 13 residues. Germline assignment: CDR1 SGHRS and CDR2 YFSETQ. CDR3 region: CASSFGSNYEQYF. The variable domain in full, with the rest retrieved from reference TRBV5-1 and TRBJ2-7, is KAGVTQTPRYLIKTRGQQVTLSCSPISGHRSVSWYQQTPGQGLQFLFEYFSETQRNKGNFPGRFSGRQFSNSRSEMNVSTLELGDSALYLCASSFGSNYEQYFGPGTRLTVT.

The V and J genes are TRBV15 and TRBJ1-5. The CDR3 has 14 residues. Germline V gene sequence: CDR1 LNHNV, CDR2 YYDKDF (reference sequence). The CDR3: CATSRDFGNQPQHF. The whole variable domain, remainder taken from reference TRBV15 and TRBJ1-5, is DAMVIQNPRYQVTQFGKPVTLSCSQTLNHNVMYWYQQKSSQAPKLLFHYYDKDFNNEADTPDNFQSRRPNTSFCFLDIRSPGLGDTAMYLCATSRDFGNQPQHFGDGTRLSIL.

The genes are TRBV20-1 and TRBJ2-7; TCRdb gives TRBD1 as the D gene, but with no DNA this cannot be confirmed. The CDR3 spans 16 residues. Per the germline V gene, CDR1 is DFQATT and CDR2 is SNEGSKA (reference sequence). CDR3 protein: CSARDPSGTAIYEQYF.

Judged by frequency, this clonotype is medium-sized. CDR3 region: CSVDRGGSYNEQFF. This chain joins TRBV29-1 and TRBJ2-1; checking the TCRdb D call of TRBD2 is not possible without DNA. The germline CDR1 and CDR2 sequences are SQVTM and ANQGSEA. This CDR3 comprises 14 residues.

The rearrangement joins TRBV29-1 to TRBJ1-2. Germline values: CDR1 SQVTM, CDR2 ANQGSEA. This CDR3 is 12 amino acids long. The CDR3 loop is CSADPELYGYTF.

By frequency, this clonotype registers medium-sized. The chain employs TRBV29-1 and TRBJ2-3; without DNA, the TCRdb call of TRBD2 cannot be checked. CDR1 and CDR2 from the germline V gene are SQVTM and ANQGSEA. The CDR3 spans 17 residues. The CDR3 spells CSVEGLTSGRSTDTQYF.

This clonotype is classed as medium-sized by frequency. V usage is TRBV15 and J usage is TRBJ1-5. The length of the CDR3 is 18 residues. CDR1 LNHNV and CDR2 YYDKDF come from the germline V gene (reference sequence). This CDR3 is CATSRDGGVSRVNQPQHF.

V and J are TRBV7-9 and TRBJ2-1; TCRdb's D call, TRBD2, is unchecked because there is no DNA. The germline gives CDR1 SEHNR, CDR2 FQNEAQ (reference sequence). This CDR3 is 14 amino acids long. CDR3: CASSLVVSSGEQFF.

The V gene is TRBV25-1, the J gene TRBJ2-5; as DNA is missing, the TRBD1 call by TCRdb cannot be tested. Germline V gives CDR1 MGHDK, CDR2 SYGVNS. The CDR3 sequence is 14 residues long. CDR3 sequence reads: CASSGQGPSETQYF.

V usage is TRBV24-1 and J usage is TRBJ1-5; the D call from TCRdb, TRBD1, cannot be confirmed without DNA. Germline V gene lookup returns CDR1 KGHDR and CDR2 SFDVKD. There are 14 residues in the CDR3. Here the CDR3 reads CATSDLSGNQPQHF.

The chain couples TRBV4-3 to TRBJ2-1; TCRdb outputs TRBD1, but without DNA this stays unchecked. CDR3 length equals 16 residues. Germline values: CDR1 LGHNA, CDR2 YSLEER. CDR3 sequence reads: CASSQARGFTYNEQFF.

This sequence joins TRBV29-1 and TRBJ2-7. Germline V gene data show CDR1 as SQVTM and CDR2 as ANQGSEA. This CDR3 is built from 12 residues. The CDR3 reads CSAADSPYEQYF.

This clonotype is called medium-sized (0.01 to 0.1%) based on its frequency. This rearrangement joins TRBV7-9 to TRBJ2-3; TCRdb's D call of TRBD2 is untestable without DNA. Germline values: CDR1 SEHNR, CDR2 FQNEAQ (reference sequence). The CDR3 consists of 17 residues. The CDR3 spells CASSSPDSGVSTDTQYF.

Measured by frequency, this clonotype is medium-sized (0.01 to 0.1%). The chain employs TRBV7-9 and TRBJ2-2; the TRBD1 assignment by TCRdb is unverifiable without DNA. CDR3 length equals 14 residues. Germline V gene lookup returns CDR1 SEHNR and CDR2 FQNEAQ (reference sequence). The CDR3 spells CASSHGTKTGELFF.

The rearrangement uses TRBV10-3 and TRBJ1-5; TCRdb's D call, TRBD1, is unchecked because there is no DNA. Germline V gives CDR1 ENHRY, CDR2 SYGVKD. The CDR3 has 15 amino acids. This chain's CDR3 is CAISPGQAINQPQHF.

This chain's CDR3 is CASSLQGAQQPQHF. The chain couples TRBV19 to TRBJ1-5; TCRdb's D call, TRBD1, is unchecked because there is no DNA. The CDR3 is made up of 14 amino acids. The V gene's germline CDR1 is LNHDA and CDR2 SQIVND (reference sequence).

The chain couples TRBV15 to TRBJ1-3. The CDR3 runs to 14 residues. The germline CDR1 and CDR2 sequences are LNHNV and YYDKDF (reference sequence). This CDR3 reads CATSRDRSGNTIYF.

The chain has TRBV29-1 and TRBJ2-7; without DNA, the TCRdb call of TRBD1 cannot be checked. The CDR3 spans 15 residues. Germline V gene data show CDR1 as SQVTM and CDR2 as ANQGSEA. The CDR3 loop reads CSVRLPGQGHYEQYF.

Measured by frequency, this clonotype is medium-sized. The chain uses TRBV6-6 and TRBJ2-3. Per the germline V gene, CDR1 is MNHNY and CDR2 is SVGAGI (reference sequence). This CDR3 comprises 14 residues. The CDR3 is CASRGLDSTDTQYF.